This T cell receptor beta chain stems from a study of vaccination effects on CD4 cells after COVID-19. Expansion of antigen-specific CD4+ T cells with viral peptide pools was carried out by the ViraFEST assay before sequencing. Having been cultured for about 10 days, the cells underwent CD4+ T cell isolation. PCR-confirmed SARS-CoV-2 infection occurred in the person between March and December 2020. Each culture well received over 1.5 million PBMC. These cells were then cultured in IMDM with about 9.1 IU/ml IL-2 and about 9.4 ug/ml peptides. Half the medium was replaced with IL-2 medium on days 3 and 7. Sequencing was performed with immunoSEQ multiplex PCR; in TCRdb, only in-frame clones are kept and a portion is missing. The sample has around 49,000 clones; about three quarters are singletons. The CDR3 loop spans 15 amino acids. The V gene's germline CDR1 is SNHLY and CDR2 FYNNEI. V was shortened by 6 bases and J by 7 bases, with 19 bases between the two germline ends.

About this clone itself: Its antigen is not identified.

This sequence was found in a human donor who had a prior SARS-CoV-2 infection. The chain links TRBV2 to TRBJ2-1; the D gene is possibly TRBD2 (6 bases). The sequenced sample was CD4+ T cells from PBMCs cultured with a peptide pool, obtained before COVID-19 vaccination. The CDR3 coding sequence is TGTGCCAGCAGGCTAGACAGACTAGATCGGAATGAGCAGTTCTTC. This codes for CASRLDRLDRNEQFF.